This record looks at one TCR beta chain sequence and its context. Read sequence stops 3 residues before the CDR3 end, and the germline J gene provides the missing end. CDR3 length equals 17 residues. Trimming left V 4 bases short and J 2 bases short, with 20 bases between. The germline CDR1 and CDR2 sequences are ENHRY and SYGVKD. Using immunoSEQ multiplex PCR, the repertoire was profiled, and TCRdb retains in-frame clones only, with some absent. The sample includes more than 15,000 clones. The data were taken from a study of T cells in women clearing cervical HPV infection. This TCR was sampled from a woman aged 18 to 75 with a cervical HPV16 infection that either progressed to CIN3+ or cleared (not recorded which). Sequenced: blood buffy coat. The gene calls are TRBV10-3 and TRBJ1-1, with a weak D call TRBD1 (6 bases). The CDR3 region is CAISGSTGRRGNTEAFF. CDR3 bases read: TGTGCCATCAGTGGAAGCACAGGGAGGAGGGGAAACACTGAA.